One T cell receptor (beta chain) is described in this entry. Its antigen is as yet unknown. Possible read error: a much larger clone is one base away. Synthesis of TCR beta cDNA was carried out from around 540 ng total RNA with a constant-region primer. Three nested multiplex PCR rounds, a slightly modified ARM-PCR method, built the TCR beta libraries. PCR rounds one and two used TRBV1-TRBV30 forward primers with a C-beta reverse primer for 10 cycles each. TCRdb reprocessed the multiplex PCR reads via MiXCR and lists one record per CDR3 protein. Among about 30,000 distinct CDR3 sequences listed, 60% to 80% were seen once. Investigators took RNA and DNA out together from about 20-30 mg of unsorted bulk tissue. These data come from a study of tumor-infiltrating lymphocytes in primary liver carcinoma. Study as a whole: Stage T1-T3 N0M0 tumors spanned 4.2 to 10 cm. Broader study findings: Only about 7.5-24% of top clones were detected in all five tumor regions. Tumor tissue displayed a significantly greater top-250-clone fraction than blood (p = 0.039).

In germline, CDR1 is DFQATT, CDR2 SNEGSKA (reference sequence). CDR3 length equals 14 residues. The sample taken for sequencing was liver tumor tissue from sampling region 3. Described subset: tumor region T3, left-lateral pole. The chain combines TRBV20-1 with TRBJ2-7; 12 bases agree with TRBD2. This TCR was sampled from a woman in her thirties with primary liver carcinoma and hepatitis B virus infection. Here the CDR3 reads CNAKTSGRIYEQYF. The CDR3 bases are TGCAATGCTAAGACTAGCGGGAGAATCTACGAGCAGTACTTC.